The rows below give T cell receptor beta chains drawn from one sample of a study of blood T cell repertoires in COVID-19. Clones were read by immunoSEQ multiplex PCR, and TCRdb kept only the in-frame ones, dropping some. The data show approximately 200,000 clones, around 87% seen once. The sequenced sample consisted of PBMCs or T cells enriched from blood (not recorded which). The receptors come from a woman under 40 who had recovered from COVID-19. The CDR3 runs from the conserved cysteine through the conserved F or W. The order of the fields is V gene, clone size, J gene, D gene, CDR3 DNA, CDR3 protein. A D gene is named only where the DNA matches it firmly. Clone size is stated in some rows and not others, as once, few, many or a class when expanded.

V: TRBV5-1
size: .
J: TRBJ1-1
D: TRBD1
DNA: TGCGCCAGCAGCTGGGCAGGGGGTAACACTGAAGCTTTCTTT
CDR3: CASSWAGGNTEAFF

V: TRBV4-2
size: .
J: TRBJ2-1
D: TRBD2
DNA: TGTGCCAGCAGCCAAGTAACGGGGAGCGGGGCTTACAATGAGCAGTTCTTC
CDR3: CASSQVTGSGAYNEQFF

V: TRBV27
size: .
J: TRBJ1-6
D: .
DNA: TGTGCCAGCACCCCGAGAGGGGGACACCATAATTCACCCCTCCACTTT
CDR3: CASTPRGGHHNSPLHF

V: TRBV12-5
size: .
J: TRBJ2-7
D: TRBD1
DNA: TGTGCTAGTGGTTTCGGGACAGGGGGCGCCGAGCAGTACTTC
CDR3: CASGFGTGGAEQYF

V: TRBV7-9
size: .
J: TRBJ2-3
D: .
DNA: TGTGCCAGCAGCTTTGGGGCTGATACGCAGTATTTT
CDR3: CASSFGADTQYF

V: TRBV29-1
size: .
J: TRBJ1-1
D: TRBD1
DNA: TGCAGCGTACGAACAGGGGTGGACACTGAAGCTTTCTTT
CDR3: CSVRTGVDTEAFF

V: TRBV14
size: .
J: TRBJ2-5
D: .
DNA: TGTGCCAGCAGCCAAAATCTAGGGAGAGTAGAGACCCAGTACTTC
CDR3: CASSQNLGRVETQYF

V: TRBV24-1
size: few
J: TRBJ1-5
D: .
DNA: TGTGCCACCAGTGATTTGAGAGGTCACCGCAATCAGCCCCAGCATTTT
CDR3: CATSDLRGHRNQPQHF

V: TRBV7-9
size: .
J: TRBJ1-4
D: TRBD1
DNA: TGTGCCAGCAGCTTGGCCCGACAGGGGTCGGAAAAACTGTTTTTT
CDR3: CASSLARQGSEKLFF

V: TRBV5-4
size: .
J: TRBJ2-7
D: .
DNA: TGTGCCAGCAGCTTGGCCTATCTGGACAGCCTCTCCCCCTACGAGCAGTACTTC
CDR3: CASSLAYLDSLSPYEQYF

V: TRBV11-2
size: .
J: TRBJ1-2
D: .
DNA: TGTGCCAGCAGCTTAGTACAGGCCTATGGCTACACCTTC
CDR3: CASSLVQAYGYTF

V: TRBV4-3
size: .
J: TRBJ2-1
D: TRBD2
DNA: TGCGCCAGCAGCCATACTAGCGGACCCATCGACCATGAGCAGTTCTTC
CDR3: CASSHTSGPIDHEQFF

V: TRBV4-3
size: .
J: TRBJ2-7
D: .
DNA: TGCGCCAGCAGTCTCGACACGTCCTACGAGCAGTACTTC
CDR3: CASSLDTSYEQYF

V: TRBV19
size: .
J: TRBJ1-1
D: TRBD1
DNA: TGTGCCAGTAGTATAGGCTGGACAGGGAGGAACACTGAAGCTTTCTTT
CDR3: CASSIGWTGRNTEAFF

V: TRBV24-1
size: once
J: TRBJ1-5
D: TRBD1
DNA: TGTGCCACCAGTGATCGGGACAGGGGATTTGAGCCCCAGCATTTT
CDR3: CATSDRDRGFEPQHF

V: TRBV5-1
size: .
J: TRBJ2-3
D: .
DNA: TGCGCCAGCAGCTACCGGACAGAGTCTAGCACAGATACGCAGTATTTT
CDR3: CASSYRTESSTDTQYF

V: TRBV19
size: .
J: TRBJ2-7
D: .
DNA: TGTGCCAGTAGTACGACTGACAGGCCCTACGAGCAGTACTTC
CDR3: CASSTTDRPYEQYF

V: TRBV7-9
size: .
J: TRBJ2-1
D: TRBD2
DNA: TGTGCCAGCAGCTCTAGTGCTAGCGGACCTTACAATGAGCAGTTCTTC
CDR3: CASSSSASGPYNEQFF

V: TRBV4-3
size: once
J: TRBJ2-3
D: TRBD2
DNA: TGCGCCAGCAGCCAAGACTTTAGCGGGAGCCCCGATACGCAGTATTTT
CDR3: CASSQDFSGSPDTQYF

V: TRBV29-1
size: .
J: TRBJ1-4
D: .
DNA: TGCAGTGGACGGGAGACCCCTAATGAAAAACTGTTTTTT
CDR3: CSGRETPNEKLFF

V: TRBV12-5
size: .
J: TRBJ1-1
D: .
DNA: TGTGCTAGTGGTTTGTCGAGGGATACTGAAGCTTTCTTT
CDR3: CASGLSRDTEAFF

V: TRBV6-5
size: .
J: TRBJ1-1
D: .
DNA: TGTGCCAGTCAACGAGGCGGAGGAGGCACTGAAGCTTTCTTT
CDR3: CASQRGGGGTEAFF

V: TRBV7-2
size: .
J: TRBJ2-3
D: TRBD2
DNA: TGTGCCAGCAGCACCCCTAGCGGGGGGCCCCCGCAGTATTTT
CDR3: CASSTPSGGPPQYF

V: TRBV7-2
size: .
J: TRBJ1-5
D: .
DNA: TGTGCCAGCAGCCCCGGACCAGTACAGGGCGCGGGCAATCAGCCCCAGCATTTT
CDR3: CASSPGPVQGAGNQPQHF

V: TRBV2
size: .
J: TRBJ1-2
D: TRBD1
DNA: TGTGCCAGCAGCGACGTTTTGGACAGGGTCTTTGGCTACACCTTC
CDR3: CASSDVLDRVFGYTF

V: TRBV12-3/TRBV12-4
size: .
J: TRBJ1-2
D: .
DNA: TGTGCCAGCACGAGGGGGTTGGGGCATGGCTACACCTTC
CDR3: CASTRGLGHGYTF

V: TRBV19
size: .
J: TRBJ1-4
D: .
DNA: TGTGCCAGTAGTGTGAACAGGGTTGGGAAGTTTAGGGAAAAACTGTTTTTT
CDR3: CASSVNRVGKFREKLFF

V: TRBV20-1
size: few
J: TRBJ1-1
D: .
DNA: TGCAGTATACAGGGAGGGGCCTTT
CDR3: CSIQGGAF

V: TRBV4-2
size: .
J: TRBJ1-1
D: .
DNA: TGTGCCAGCAGCCAAGAGGGCGGGCAGGAAGGCACTGAAGCTTTCTTT
CDR3: CASSQEGGQEGTEAFF